This T cell receptor (beta chain) was captured by sequencing in a study of blood T cell repertoires in COVID-19. The table came from immunoSEQ multiplex PCR; TCRdb's copy has only in-frame clones and leaves some out. This repertoire shows 150,000 to 200,000 clones, 75% to 90% found once; its top ten account for 6% to 8%. Of note for this clone: The sample carries other DNA sequences with the same CDR3.

The sequenced sample was peripheral blood. The receptor was isolated from a woman in her sixties or seventies with COVID-19, enrolled during active disease.

CDR3 amino acids: CASSLMGLAGDEQYF. Here the CDR3 DNA reads TGTGCCAGCAGCTTGATGGGACTAGCGGGAGACGAGCAGTACTTC. The genes are TRBV7-2 and TRBJ2-7; 14 bases agree with TRBD2. V was pared by 3 bases and J by 5 bases, with 3 bases of the junction left unmatched. The CDR3 length is 15 residues. CDR1 SGHTA and CDR2 FQGNSA come from the germline V gene.